A single sample is the source of the 11 T cell receptor beta chains below, sequenced in a study of T-cell reconstitution after alpha-beta-depleted transplantation in children. A library of TCRbeta sequences, prepared with unique molecular identifiers, was generated. TCRdb re-called the PCR reads with MiXCR, one entry per CDR3 protein. This sample has 500,000 or so distinct CDR3 sequences; approximately 10% occur once, and the top ten carry about 15%. The specimen was PBMCs, mostly from graft donor cells, collected 180 days after TCRalphabeta/CD19-depleted stem cell transplant. These receptors originate from a female patient aged 2-9 years who had a stem cell transplant for aplastic anemia, so the T cells may come from the graft donor.

This clonotype appeared many times. The genes are TRBV2 and TRBJ2-2; 8 nucleotides line up with TRBD1. This CDR3 has 15 amino acids. In germline, CDR1 is SNHLY, CDR2 FYNNEI. Trimming at V came to 4 bases and at J to 4 bases, leaving 5 bases not matched to a gene. This chain's CDR3 is CASSADRVVTGELFF. In DNA, the CDR3 is TGTGCCAGCAGTGCGGACAGGGTTGTCACCGGGGAGCTGTTTTTT.

The chain joins TRBV4-3 to TRBJ2-1, with 9 positions matching TRBD2. The V segment lost 4 bases and the J segment 0 bases; nucleotides outside the gene matches: 10. Germline assignment: CDR1 LGHNA and CDR2 YSLEER. The CDR3 is made up of 18 amino acids. The CDR3 here is CASSPSVAGAYSYNEQFF. The CDR3, as DNA: TGCGCCAGCAGCCCTTCGGTAGCGGGGGCCTACTCCTACAATGAGCAGTTCTTC.

The chain recombines TRBV9 with TRBJ2-2, with 8 bases fitting TRBD2. The CDR3 sequence is 17 residues long. The V gene end was trimmed by 2 bases and the J gene end by 2 bases; junction bases not matched to a gene: 8. Germline CDR1 is SGDLS and CDR2 is YYNGEE. CDR3 in amino acids: CASSVSERGSNTGELFF. Written as DNA, the CDR3 is TGTGCCAGCAGCGTTTCAGAGCGGGGGAGTAACACCGGGGAGCTGTTTTTT. The variable domain in full, completed from reference TRBV9 and TRBJ2-2, reads DSGVTQTPKHLITATGQRVTLRCSPRSGDLSVYWYQQSLDQGLQFLIQYYNGEERAKGNILERFSAQQFPDLHSELNLSSLELGDSALYFCASSVSERGSNTGELFFGEGSRLTVL.

The chain has TRBV20-1 and TRBJ2-7; no definite D call. Germline CDR1 and CDR2: DFQATT and SNEGSKA (reference sequence). Trimming removed 3 bases at V and 0 bases at J, with 12 bases between. The CDR3 totals 14 residues. CDR3 in amino acids: CSASSVERSYEQYF. CDR3 bases: TGCAGTGCTAGTTCGGTAGAACGCTCCTACGAGCAGTACTTC.

The table lists this clonotype with a few counts. The rearrangement links TRBV19 to TRBJ2-5, with D perhaps matching TRBD1 (7 bases). The V gene's germline CDR1 is LNHDA and CDR2 SQIVND (reference sequence). V was clipped by 6 bases and J by 5 bases, with 19 bases between them. The length of the CDR3 is 15 residues. CDR3 DNA: TGTGCCAGTAGGCCGGCGCGGGCAGGGGGGGAGACCCAGTACTTC. It codes for CASRPARAGGETQYF.

V is TRBV6-2 or TRBV6-3 and J is TRBJ2-7; either TRBD1 or TRBD2 may supply D (5 bases each). V lost 6 bases and J 2 bases, leaving 17 bases between the germline ends. This CDR3 has 15 amino acids. Germline lookup yields CDR1 MNHEY and CDR2 SVGEGT. The CDR3 loop is CASRAPGQGTYEQYV. CDR3 in DNA: TGTGCCAGCAGAGCCCCGGGGCAGGGCACCTACGAGCAGTACGTC.

The chain joins TRBV15 to TRBJ1-5, with D uncertain. The CDR3 is 15 amino acids. V shed 0 bases and J shed 3 bases, with 9 bases lying between them. Germline V gene sequence: CDR1 LNHNV, CDR2 YYDKDF (reference sequence). CDR3 coding DNA: TGTGCCACCAGCAGAGATCGGGTAGTCAATCAGCCCCAGCATTTT. It codes for CATSRDRVVNQPQHF.

Only a few counts were recorded for this clonotype. The genes are TRBV3-1 and TRBJ2-1; D unclear. V was cut by 2 bases and J by 10 bases, with 9 bases left in between. Germline CDR1 reads LGHDT; CDR2 reads YNNKEL (reference sequence). The CDR3 covers 12 residues. CDR3 in amino acids: CASSQMKGEQFF. DNA for the CDR3: TGTGCCAGCAGCCAAATGAAAGGGGAGCAGTTCTTC.

The sample holds a few counts of this clonotype. The chain links TRBV18 to TRBJ2-5; no definite D call. The CDR3 has 13 residues. Germline CDR1 KGHSH, CDR2 LQKENI. The V gene lost 6 bases and the J gene lost 5 bases, with 13 bases spanning the gap. CDR3 nucleotides: TGTGCCAGCTCGCCGACAAGGCAGGAGACCCAGTACTTC. Translation: CASSPTRQETQYF.

The V and J genes are TRBV18 and TRBJ2-5; 12 bases align to TRBD1. V trimming: 4 bases; J trimming: 2 bases; junction bases outside the gene matches: 5. This CDR3 comprises 16 residues. From germline, CDR1 is KGHSH and CDR2 LQKENI. This CDR3 is CASSHRDRGQQETQYF. Written as DNA, the CDR3 is TGTGCCAGCTCACATCGGGACAGGGGGCAGCAAGAGACCCAGTACTTC.

This clonotype showed up just a few times. This chain uses TRBV12-3 or TRBV12-4 with TRBJ1-1; 8 nucleotides match TRBD1. The ends lost 4 bases at V and 5 bases at J; junction bases unmatched: 6. This CDR3 has 14 residues. The CDR3 sequence is CASSSRQGRTEAFF. CDR3 sequence (DNA): TGTGCCAGCAGTTCACGACAGGGGAGGACTGAAGCTTTCTTT.